Listed below are T cell receptor beta chains from one sample, sequenced in a study of persistence of HIV-infected CD4 T cells. This table comes from immunoSEQ multiplex PCR, and its TCRdb copy is limited to in-frame clones, with some not included. The sample holds around 60,000 clones, roughly 75% seen once. For these TCRs, the target antigens are not known. The sequencing used CD4+ T cells sorted from PBMCs after 18-hour stimulation, collected from a patient who received antiretroviral therapy. The origin of the receptors is an adult man with HIV who was CMV-seropositive. Each CDR3 is given with its conserved first and last residue. The D gene is left open where the match is weak. Size tells how often a clone was seen (once, few, many) or the class of an expanded clone, and some rows leave it out.

clone_size,j_call,d_call,cdr3_length,v_call,cdr3_aa,cdr3_nt
NA,TRBJ2-3,NA,13,TRBV5-1,CASKPSDPDTQYF,TGCGCCAGCAAACCCTCGGACCCAGATACGCAGTATTTT
NA,TRBJ1-1,TRBD1,14,TRBV10-2,CASRLQGANTEAFF,TGCGCCAGCAGACTACAGGGGGCGAACACTGAAGCTTTCTTT
NA,TRBJ1-1,NA,16,TRBV5-4,CASSLGGPPGGTEAFF,TGTGCCAGCAGCTTGGGTGGACCCCCGGGGGGAACTGAAGCTTTCTTT
NA,TRBJ1-5,NA,16,TRBV2,CASSSRQAAQGQPQHF,TGTGCCAGCAGTTCTCGACAGGCAGCGCAGGGGCAGCCCCAGCATTTT
NA,TRBJ2-3,NA,14,TRBV9,CASSVDTSTDTQYF,TGTGCCAGCAGCGTTGACACGAGCACAGATACGCAGTATTTT
NA,TRBJ1-3,NA,15,TRBV10-3,CAIRGGGRKGNTIYF,TGTGCCATCCGGGGCGGGGGACGCAAGGGAAACACCATATATTTT
NA,TRBJ1-2,TRBD1,13,TRBV19,CASSRLTGDFYTF,TGTGCCAGTAGCCGACTTACAGGGGACTTCTACACCTTC
NA,TRBJ1-1,NA,12,TRBV12-3/TRBV12-4,CASSFPRSEAFF,TGTGCCAGCAGTTTCCCCCGGTCTGAAGCTTTCTTT
NA,TRBJ1-5,NA,16,TRBV15,CATSRVGGGRTQPQHF,TGTGCCACCAGCAGAGTCGGGGGGGGTCGCACTCAGCCCCAGCATTTT
NA,TRBJ2-2,TRBD2,16,TRBV4-1,CASSPRSGGVVGELFF,TGCGCCAGCAGCCCCCGTAGCGGGGGGGTAGTCGGGGAGCTGTTTTTT
NA,TRBJ2-3,NA,15,TRBV2,CASSGLLLGTDTQYF,TGTGCCAGCAGTGGCCTCCTACTGGGCACAGATACGCAGTATTTT
NA,TRBJ1-1,NA,15,TRBV20-1,CSASQLLGGETEAFF,TGCAGTGCTAGTCAACTCCTAGGGGGGGAGACTGAAGCTTTCTTT
NA,TRBJ2-3,TRBD1,16,TRBV24-1,CATSGLPGQGTDTQYF,TGTGCCACCAGTGGACTTCCGGGACAGGGAACAGATACGCAGTATTTT
NA,TRBJ2-7,NA,15,TRBV4-2,CASSQEELGGYEQYF,TGTGCCAGCAGCCAAGAAGAGTTAGGTGGGTACGAGCAGTACTTC
NA,TRBJ2-3,TRBD2,15,TRBV27,CASSHSGGSTDTQYF,TGTGCCAGCTCACATTCGGGGGGGAGCACAGATACGCAGTATTTT
NA,TRBJ1-3,NA,14,TRBV27,CANSRRSSGNTIYF,TGTGCCAACTCTCGGCGGAGCTCTGGAAACACCATATATTTT
NA,TRBJ1-5,NA,15,TRBV5-6,CASSLQAGVNQPQHF,TGTGCCAGCAGCCTTCAGGCAGGGGTCAATCAGCCCCAGCATTTT
once,TRBJ2-2,NA,13,TRBV12-3/TRBV12-4,CASSHPPPGELFF,TGTGCCAGCTCTCATCCTCCACCCGGGGAGCTGTTTTTT
NA,TRBJ2-1,TRBD1,15,TRBV2,CASSPGGPSYNEQFF,TGTGCCAGCAGTCCAGGGGGCCCCTCGTACAATGAGCAGTTCTTC
NA,TRBJ1-1,NA,16,TRBV23-1,CASSQTLFRADTEAFF,TGCGCCAGCAGTCAAACTCTATTCAGGGCCGACACTGAAGCTTTCTTT
NA,TRBJ2-3,NA,14,TRBV7-3,CASSSRDFTDTQYF,TGTGCCAGCAGCTCCAGGGACTTCACAGATACGCAGTATTTT
NA,TRBJ1-2,TRBD1,14,TRBV2,CASSGSGGVGGYTF,TGTGCCAGCAGTGGTTCAGGGGGCGTTGGCGGCTACACCTTC
few,TRBJ2-7,NA,14,TRBV11-2,CASSSTSTSGEQYF,TGTGCCAGCAGCAGTACTAGCACTTCGGGCGAGCAGTACTTC
NA,TRBJ1-6,TRBD1,15,TRBV18,CASSPPSGGHSPLHF,TGTGCCAGCTCACCACCGTCAGGGGGGCATTCACCCCTCCACTTT
NA,TRBJ2-7,TRBD2,16,TRBV18,CASSPQSGGAGDEQYF,TGTGCCAGCTCACCACAGAGCGGGGGGGCCGGGGACGAGCAGTACTTC
NA,TRBJ2-7,TRBD2,13,TRBV6-5,CASSMGGTYEQYF,TGTGCCAGCAGCATGGGGGGGACCTACGAGCAGTACTTC
few,TRBJ1-2,NA,15,TRBV7-2,CASSLEGGSFYGYTF,TGTGCCAGCAGCTTAGAGGGCGGCAGCTTCTATGGCTACACCTTC